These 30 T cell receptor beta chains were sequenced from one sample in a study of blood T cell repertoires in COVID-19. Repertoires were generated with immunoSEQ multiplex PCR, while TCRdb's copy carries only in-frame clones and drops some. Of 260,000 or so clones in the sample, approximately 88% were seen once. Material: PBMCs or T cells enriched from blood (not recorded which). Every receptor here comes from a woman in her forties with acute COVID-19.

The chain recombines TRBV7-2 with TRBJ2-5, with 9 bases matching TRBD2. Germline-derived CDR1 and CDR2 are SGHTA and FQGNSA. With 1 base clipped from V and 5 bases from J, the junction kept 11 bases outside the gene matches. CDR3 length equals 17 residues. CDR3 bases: TGTGCCAGCAGCTTAGGGCTAGCGGGATTCTCGGGGGAGACCCAGTACTTC. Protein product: CASSLGLAGFSGETQYF.

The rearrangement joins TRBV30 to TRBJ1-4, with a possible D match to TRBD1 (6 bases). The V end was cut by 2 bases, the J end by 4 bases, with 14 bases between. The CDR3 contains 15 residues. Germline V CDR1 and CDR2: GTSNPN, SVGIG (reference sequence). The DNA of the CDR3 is TGTGCCTGGAGTCGGCGGGGGGCTGGTAATGAAAAACTGTTTTTT. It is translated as CAWSRRGAGNEKLFF.

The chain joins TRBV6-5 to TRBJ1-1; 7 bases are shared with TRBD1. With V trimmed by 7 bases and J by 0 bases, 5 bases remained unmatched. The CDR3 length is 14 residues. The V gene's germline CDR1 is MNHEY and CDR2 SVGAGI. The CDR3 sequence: CASTMDRLNTEAFF. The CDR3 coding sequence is TGTGCCAGCACTATGGACAGGTTGAACACTGAAGCTTTCTTT.

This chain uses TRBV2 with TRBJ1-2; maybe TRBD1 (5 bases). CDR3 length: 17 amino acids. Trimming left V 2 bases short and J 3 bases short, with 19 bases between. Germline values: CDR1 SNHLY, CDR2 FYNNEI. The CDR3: CASSERGFRGGDYGYTF. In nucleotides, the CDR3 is TGTGCCAGCAGTGAAAGGGGTTTTCGCGGCGGGGACTATGGCTACACCTTC.

The CDR3 here is CASRRDRDGGELFF. CDR3 nucleotide sequence: TGTGCCAGTAGACGGGACAGGGATGGCGGGGAGCTGTTTTTT. The chain uses TRBV19 and TRBJ2-2, with TRBD1 identical over 9 bases. In germline, CDR1 is LNHDA, CDR2 SQIVND (reference sequence). The J segment lost 7 bases and the V segment lost 6 bases, leaving 6 bases of the junction unmatched. This CDR3 is 14 amino acids long.

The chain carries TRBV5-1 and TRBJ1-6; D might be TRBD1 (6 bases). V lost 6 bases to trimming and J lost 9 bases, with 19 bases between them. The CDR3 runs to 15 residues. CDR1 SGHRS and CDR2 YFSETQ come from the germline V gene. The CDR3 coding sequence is TGCGCCAGCAATGACGATGGGGGGGCCAGTTCACCCCTCCACTTT. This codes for CASNDDGGASSPLHF.

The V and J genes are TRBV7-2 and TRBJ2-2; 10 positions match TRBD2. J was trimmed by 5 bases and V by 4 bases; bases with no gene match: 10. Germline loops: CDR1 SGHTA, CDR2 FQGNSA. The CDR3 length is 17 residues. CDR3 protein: CASSWTGTSVSTGELFF. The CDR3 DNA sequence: TGTGCCAGCAGCTGGACCGGGACTAGCGTCTCAACCGGGGAGCTGTTTTTT.

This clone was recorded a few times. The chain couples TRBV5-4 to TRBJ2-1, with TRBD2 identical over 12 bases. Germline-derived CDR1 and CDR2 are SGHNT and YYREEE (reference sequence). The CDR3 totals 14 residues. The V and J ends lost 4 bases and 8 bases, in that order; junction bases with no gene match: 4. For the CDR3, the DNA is TGTGCCAGCAGCACGACTAGCGGGAGCGATGAGCAGTTCTTC. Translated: CASSTTSGSDEQFF. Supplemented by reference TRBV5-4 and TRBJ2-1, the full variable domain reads ETGVTQSPTHLIKTRGQQVTLRCSSQSGHNTVSWYQQALGQGPQFIFQYYREEENGRGNFPPRFSGLQFPNYSSELNVNALELDDSALYLCASSTTSGSDEQFFGPGTRLTVL.

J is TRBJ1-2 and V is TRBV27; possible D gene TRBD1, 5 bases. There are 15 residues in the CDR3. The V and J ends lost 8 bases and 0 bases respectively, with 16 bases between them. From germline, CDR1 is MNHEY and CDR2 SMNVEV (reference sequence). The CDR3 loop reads CASHRLGGSNYGYTF. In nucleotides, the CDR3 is TGTGCCAGCCACCGGCTCGGGGGGTCTAACTATGGCTACACCTTC.

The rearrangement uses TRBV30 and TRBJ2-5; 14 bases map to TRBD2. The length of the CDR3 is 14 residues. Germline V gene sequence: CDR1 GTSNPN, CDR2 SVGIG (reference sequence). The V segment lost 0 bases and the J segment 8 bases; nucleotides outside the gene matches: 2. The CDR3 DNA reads TGTGCCTGGAGTGTAGGGACTAGCGGGAGAACCCAGTACTTC. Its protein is CAWSVGTSGRTQYF. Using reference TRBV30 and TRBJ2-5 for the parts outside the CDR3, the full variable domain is SQTIHQWPATLVQPVGSPLSLECTVEGTSNPNLYWYRQAAGRGLQLLFYSVGIGQISSEVPQNLSASRPQDRQFILSSKKLLLSDSGFYLCAWSVGTSGRTQYFGPGTRLLVL.

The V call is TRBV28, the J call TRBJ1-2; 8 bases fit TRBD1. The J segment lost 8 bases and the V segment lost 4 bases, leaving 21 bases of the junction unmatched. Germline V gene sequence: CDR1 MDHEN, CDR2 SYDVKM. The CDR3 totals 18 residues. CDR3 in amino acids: CASSSLTWDRIIKGGYTF. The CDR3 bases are TGTGCCAGCAGTTCTCTAACTTGGGACAGGATTATAAAGGGAGGCTACACCTTC.

The CDR3 region is CASSLRSNNEQFF. In nucleotides, the CDR3 is TGTGCCAGCAGCTTAAGGTCTAACAATGAGCAGTTCTTC. The chain employs TRBV7-3 and TRBJ2-1; D ambiguous. Germline CDR1 and CDR2: SGHTA and FQGTGA. The CDR3 loop spans 13 amino acids. V lost 1 base, J lost 5 bases, and 6 bases lay in between.

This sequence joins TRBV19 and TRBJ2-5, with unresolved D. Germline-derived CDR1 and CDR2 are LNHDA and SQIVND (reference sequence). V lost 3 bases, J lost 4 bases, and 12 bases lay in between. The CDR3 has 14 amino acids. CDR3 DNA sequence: TGTGCCAGTAGTATGGGCAGGCGTGGAGAGACCCAGTACTTC. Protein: CASSMGRRGETQYF. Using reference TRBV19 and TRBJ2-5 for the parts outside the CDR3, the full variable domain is DGGITQSPKYLFRKEGQNVTLSCEQNLNHDAMYWYRQDPGQGLRLIYYSQIVNDFQKGDIAEGYSVSREKKESFPLTVTSAQKNPTAFYLCASSMGRRGETQYFGPGTRLLVL.

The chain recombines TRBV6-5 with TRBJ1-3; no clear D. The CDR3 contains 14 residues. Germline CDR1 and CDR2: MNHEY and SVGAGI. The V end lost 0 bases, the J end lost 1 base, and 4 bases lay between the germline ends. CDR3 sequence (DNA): TGTGCCAGCAGTTACTCTACTTCTGGAAACACCATATATTTT. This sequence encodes CASSYSTSGNTIYF.

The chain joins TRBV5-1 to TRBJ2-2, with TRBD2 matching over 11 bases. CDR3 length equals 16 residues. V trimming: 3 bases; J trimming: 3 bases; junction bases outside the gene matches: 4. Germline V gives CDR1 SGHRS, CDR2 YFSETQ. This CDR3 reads CASSSVAGGDTGELFF. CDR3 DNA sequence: TGCGCCAGCAGCTCAGTAGCGGGAGGGGACACCGGGGAGCTGTTTTTT.

CDR3 bases: TGTGCCAGTAGTTCACAAAAGGGGGCGGATGAAAAACTGTTTTTT. Its translation is CASSSQKGADEKLFF. The chain is built from TRBV19 and TRBJ1-4; TRBD1 matches at 7 bases. Germline CDR1 LNHDA, CDR2 SQIVND (reference sequence). The CDR3 contains 15 residues. With V trimmed by 5 bases and J by 6 bases, 9 bases remained unmatched.

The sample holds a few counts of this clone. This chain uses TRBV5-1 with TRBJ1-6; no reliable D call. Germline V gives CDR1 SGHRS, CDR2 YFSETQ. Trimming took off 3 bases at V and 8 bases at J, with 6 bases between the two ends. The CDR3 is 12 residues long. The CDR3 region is CASSSGDSPLHF. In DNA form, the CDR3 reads TGCGCCAGCAGCTCCGGAGATTCACCCCTCCACTTT. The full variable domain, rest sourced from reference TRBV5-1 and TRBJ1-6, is KAGVTQTPRYLIKTRGQQVTLSCSPISGHRSVSWYQQTPGQGLQFLFEYFSETQRNKGNFPGRFSGRQFSNSRSEMNVSTLELGDSALYLCASSSGDSPLHFGNGTRLTVT.

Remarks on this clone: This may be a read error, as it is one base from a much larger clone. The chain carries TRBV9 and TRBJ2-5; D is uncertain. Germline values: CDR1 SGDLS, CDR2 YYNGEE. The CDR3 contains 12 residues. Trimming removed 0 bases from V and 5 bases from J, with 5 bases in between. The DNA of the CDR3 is TGTGCCAGCAGCGTAGTCGGGGAGACCCAGTACTTC. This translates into CASSVVGETQYF.

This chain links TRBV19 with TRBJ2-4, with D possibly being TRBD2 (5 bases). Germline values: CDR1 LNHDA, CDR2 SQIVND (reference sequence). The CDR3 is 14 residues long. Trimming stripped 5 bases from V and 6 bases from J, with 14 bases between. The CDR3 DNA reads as TGTGCCAGTAGTGAGAGGACTGCCCTAAACATTCAGTACTTC. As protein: CASSERTALNIQYF. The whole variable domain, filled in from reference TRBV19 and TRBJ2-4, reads DGGITQSPKYLFRKEGQNVTLSCEQNLNHDAMYWYRQDPGQGLRLIYYSQIVNDFQKGDIAEGYSVSREKKESFPLTVTSAQKNPTAFYLCASSERTALNIQYFGAGTRLSVL.

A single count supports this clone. Written as DNA, the CDR3 is TGTGCCAGCAGTCTTCTCCCGGGACAGGGAACCTACGAGCAGTACTTC. Its translation is CASSLLPGQGTYEQYF. The chain combines TRBV27 with TRBJ2-7, with 9 bases fitting TRBD1. CDR3 length: 16 amino acids. Trimming cost V 5 bases and J 2 bases; bases outside gene matches: 10. Germline lookup yields CDR1 MNHEY and CDR2 SMNVEV (reference sequence).

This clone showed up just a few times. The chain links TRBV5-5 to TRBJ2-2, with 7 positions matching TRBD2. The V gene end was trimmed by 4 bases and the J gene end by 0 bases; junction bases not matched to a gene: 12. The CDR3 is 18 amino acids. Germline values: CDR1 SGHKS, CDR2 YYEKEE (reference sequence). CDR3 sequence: CASSLGFIAGANTGELFF. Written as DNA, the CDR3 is TGTGCCAGCAGCCTCGGTTTTATTGCGGGAGCGAACACCGGGGAGCTGTTTTTT.

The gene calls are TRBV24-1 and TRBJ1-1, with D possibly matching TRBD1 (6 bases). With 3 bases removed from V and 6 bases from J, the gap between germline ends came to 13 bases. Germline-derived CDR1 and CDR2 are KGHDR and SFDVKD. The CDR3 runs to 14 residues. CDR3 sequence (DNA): TGTGCCACCAGTGATGGAACAGGGTCCCCTGAAGCTTTCTTT. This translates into CATSDGTGSPEAFF.

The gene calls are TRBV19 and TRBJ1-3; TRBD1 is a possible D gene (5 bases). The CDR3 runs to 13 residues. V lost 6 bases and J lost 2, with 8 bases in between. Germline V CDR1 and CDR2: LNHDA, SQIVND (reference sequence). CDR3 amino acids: CASRTAPGNTIYF. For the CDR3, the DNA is TGTGCCAGTAGGACAGCTCCTGGAAACACCATATATTTT.

The CDR3: CASSLSAGGFRFYTEAFF. CDR3 DNA sequence: TGTGCCAGCAGTTTATCGGCCGGAGGTTTTAGGTTTTACACTGAAGCTTTCTTT. The chain uses TRBV27 and TRBJ1-1; D remains ambiguous. Germline V gene sequence: CDR1 MNHEY, CDR2 SMNVEV (reference sequence). The V end lost 0 bases, the J end lost 3 bases, and 20 bases lay between the germline ends. The CDR3 contains 18 residues.

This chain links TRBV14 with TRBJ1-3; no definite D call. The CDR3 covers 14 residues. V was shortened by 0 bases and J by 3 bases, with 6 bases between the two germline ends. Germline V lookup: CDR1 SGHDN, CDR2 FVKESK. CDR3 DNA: TGTGCCAGCAGCCAAGATGGGCTTGGAAACACCATATATTTT. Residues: CASSQDGLGNTIYF.

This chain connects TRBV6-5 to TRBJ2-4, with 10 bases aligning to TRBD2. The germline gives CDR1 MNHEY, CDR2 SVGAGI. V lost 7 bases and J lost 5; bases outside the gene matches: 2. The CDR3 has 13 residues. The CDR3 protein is CASKLAGENIQYF. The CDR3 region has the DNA TGTGCCAGCAAGCTAGCGGGAGAAAACATTCAGTACTTC.

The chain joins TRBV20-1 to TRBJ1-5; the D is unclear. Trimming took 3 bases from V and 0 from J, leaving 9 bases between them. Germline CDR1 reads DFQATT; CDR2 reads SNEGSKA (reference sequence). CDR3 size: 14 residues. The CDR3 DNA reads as TGCAGTGCTAGTGAAGTGAGTAGCAATCAGCCCCAGCATTTT. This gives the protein CSASEVSSNQPQHF.

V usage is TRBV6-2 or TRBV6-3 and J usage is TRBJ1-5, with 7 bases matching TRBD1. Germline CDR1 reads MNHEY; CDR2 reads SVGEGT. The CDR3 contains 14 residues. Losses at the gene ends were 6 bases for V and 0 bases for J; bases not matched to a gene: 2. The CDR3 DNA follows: TGTGCCAGCAGCGGGACAGCTAGCAATCAGCCCCAGCATTTT. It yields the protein CASSGTASNQPQHF.

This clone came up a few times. Here the CDR3 DNA reads TGTGCCAGCAGTTTAGGACAGGGGGGTCAGCCCCAGCATTTT. Protein sequence: CASSLGQGGQPQHF. V gene TRBV2 combines with J gene TRBJ1-5; TRBD1 matches 10 bases. CDR1 SNHLY and CDR2 FYNNEI come from the germline V gene. V gave up 5 bases and J gave up 6 bases; unmatched junction bases: 4. The CDR3 is made up of 14 amino acids. Combining the CDR3 with reference TRBV2 and TRBJ1-5 gives the whole variable domain EPEVTQTPSHQVTQMGQEVILRCVPISNHLYFYWYRQILGQKVEFLVSFYNNEISEKSEIFDDQFSVERPDGSNFTLKIRSTKLEDSAMYFCASSLGQGGQPQHFGDGTRLSIL.

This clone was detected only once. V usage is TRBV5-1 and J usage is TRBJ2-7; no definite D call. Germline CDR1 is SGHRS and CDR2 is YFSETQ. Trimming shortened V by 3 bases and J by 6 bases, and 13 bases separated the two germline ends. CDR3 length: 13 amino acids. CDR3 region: CASSSNTDIEQYF. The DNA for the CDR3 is TGCGCCAGCAGCTCGAATACAGATATCGAGCAGTACTTC.